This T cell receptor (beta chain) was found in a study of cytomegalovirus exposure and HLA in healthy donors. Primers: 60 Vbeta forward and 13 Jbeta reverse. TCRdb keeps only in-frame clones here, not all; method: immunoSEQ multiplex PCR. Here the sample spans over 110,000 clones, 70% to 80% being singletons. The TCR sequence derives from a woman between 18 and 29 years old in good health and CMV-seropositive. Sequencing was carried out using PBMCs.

CDR3 protein: CASSLAKKGQGGYNEQFF. CDR3 bases: TGTGCCAGCAGCTTGGCCAAAAAAGGACAGGGAGGGTACAATGAGCAGTTCTTC. V usage is TRBV5-4 and J usage is TRBJ2-1, with a possible D match to TRBD1 (8 bases). Germline V gene lookup returns CDR1 SGHNT and CDR2 YYREEE (reference sequence). V was pared by 0 bases and J by 4 bases, with 20 bases between. The CDR3 length is 18 residues. The variable domain in full, completed from reference TRBV5-4 and TRBJ2-1, reads ETGVTQSPTHLIKTRGQQVTLRCSSQSGHNTVSWYQQALGQGPQFIFQYYREEENGRGNFPPRFSGLQFPNYSSELNVNALELDDSALYLCASSLAKKGQGGYNEQFFGPGTRLTVL.